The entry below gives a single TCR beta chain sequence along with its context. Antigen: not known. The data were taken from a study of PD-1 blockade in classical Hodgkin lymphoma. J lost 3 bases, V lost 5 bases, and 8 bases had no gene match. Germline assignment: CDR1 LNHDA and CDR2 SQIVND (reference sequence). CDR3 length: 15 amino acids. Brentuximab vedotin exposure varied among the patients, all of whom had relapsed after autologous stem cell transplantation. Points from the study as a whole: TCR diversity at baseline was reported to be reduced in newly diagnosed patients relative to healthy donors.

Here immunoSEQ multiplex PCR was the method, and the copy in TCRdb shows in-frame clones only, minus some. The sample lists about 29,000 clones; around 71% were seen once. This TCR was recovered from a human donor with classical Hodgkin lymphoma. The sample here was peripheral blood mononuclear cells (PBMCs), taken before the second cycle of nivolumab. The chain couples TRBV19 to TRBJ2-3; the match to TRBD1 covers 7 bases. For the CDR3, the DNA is TGTGCCAGTAGTGTACAGGGGCTGGAAACAGATACGCAGTATTTT. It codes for CASSVQGLETDTQYF.